This entry lists 9 T cell receptor beta chains sequenced from one sample in a study of molecular identifiers for immune sequencing clone quantification. TCRdb called the PCR reads again in MiXCR, with one record for every CDR3 protein. The table includes about 630,000 distinct CDR3 sequences, 25% detected once. The specimen was naive CD8+ T cells from blood, with Jurkat cell RNA spiked in. The subset here: FACS-sorted CD8+CD4-CCR7+CD45RA+ naive T cells. The origin of the receptors is a human donor in good health. Some libraries in this study had Jurkat cell RNA spiked in.

This clonotype has just a few counts. The chain links TRBV12-3 or TRBV12-4 to TRBJ2-1; TRBD2 aligns across 11 bases. CDR3 length equals 15 residues. The trim removed 4 bases at V and 8 bases at J, leaving 7 bases unmatched. In nucleotides, the CDR3 is TGTGCCAGCAGTTACAGTAGCGGGAGGGCCGATGAGCAGTTCTTC. Translating it yields CASSYSSGRADEQFF.

The CDR3 protein is CASSLNKAGQGRTFF. As DNA, the CDR3 is TGTGCCAGCAGTTTAAACAAAGCGGGACAGGGTAGAACTTTCTTT. The chain uses TRBV28 and TRBJ1-1; 9 positions agree with TRBD1. The CDR3 contains 15 residues. V trimming: 2 bases; J trimming: 12 bases; junction bases outside the gene matches: 13. In germline, CDR1 is MDHEN, CDR2 SYDVKM.

The chain has TRBV20-1 and TRBJ2-7, with D perhaps TRBD2 (5 bases). CDR1 is DFQATT and CDR2 is SNEGSKA in the germline V gene (reference sequence). This CDR3 contains 18 residues. Trimming left V 0 bases short and J 0 bases short, with 21 bases between. This chain's CDR3 is CSARDEGPRLMDSYEQYF. The CDR3 DNA reads TGCAGTGCTAGAGATGAGGGCCCCAGGTTAATGGACTCCTACGAGCAGTACTTC.

Concerning this clonotype itself: The junction does not match germline at one end; this may be a read error. This chain connects TRBV3-1 to TRBJ2-7; the D gene is possibly TRBD1 (6 bases). The CDR3 is 14 residues long. From germline, CDR1 is LGHDT and CDR2 YNNKEL (reference sequence). CDR3 sequence: CASSLRDISYGQYF. DNA of the CDR3: TGTGCCAGCAGCCTTCGGGACATCTCCTACGGGCAGTACTTC.

This clonotype was observed a handful of times. The chain uses TRBV3-1 and TRBJ1-2; no clear D. The V and J ends lost 4 bases and 5 bases respectively, with 20 bases between them. The length of the CDR3 is 16 residues. CDR1 LGHDT and CDR2 YNNKEL come from the germline V gene (reference sequence). The CDR3 loop reads CASSPRADPRKYGYTF. In nucleotides, the CDR3 is TGTGCCAGCAGCCCTCGGGCCGACCCGAGGAAATATGGCTACACCTTC.

This clonotype was seen ten or more times. This chain uses TRBV28 with TRBJ2-3; 7 nucleotides line up with TRBD1. Germline CDR1 is MDHEN and CDR2 is SYDVKM. The CDR3 contains 15 residues. J lost 6 bases, V lost 6 bases, and 12 bases had no gene match. CDR3 amino acids: CASRQTGTVGDTQYF. The CDR3 DNA reads TGTGCCAGCAGACAAACCGGGACAGTAGGGGATACGCAGTATTTT.

This clonotype was detected only a few times. This rearrangement joins TRBV6-2 or TRBV6-3 to TRBJ2-2; 16 bases line up with TRBD2. Trimming at V came to 6 bases and at J to 1 base, leaving 2 bases not matched to a gene. The CDR3 consists of 17 residues. CDR1 and CDR2 from the germline V gene are MNHEY and SVGEGT. The CDR3: CASSGTSGRGNTGELFF. For the CDR3, the DNA is TGTGCCAGCAGCGGGACTAGCGGGAGGGGGAACACCGGGGAGCTGTTTTTT.

The table lists this clonotype with many counts. The chain joins TRBV7-2 to TRBJ2-3, with D hard to call. Deletions cut 4 bases from V and 5 bases from J, with 13 bases between. Germline CDR1 SGHTA, CDR2 FQGNSA. This CDR3 spans 14 amino acids. The CDR3 spells CASSSSALGDTQYF. Here the CDR3 DNA reads TGTGCCAGCAGCTCCTCGGCCCTAGGAGATACGCAGTATTTT.

The V gene is TRBV27, the J gene TRBJ2-7; the D call may be TRBD1 or TRBD2 (5 bases each). The V end lost 5 bases, the J end lost 6 bases, and 14 bases lay between the germline ends. Germline V gene data show CDR1 as MNHEY and CDR2 as SMNVEV (reference sequence). The CDR3 has 13 amino acids. This chain's CDR3 is CASSRGIGTEQYF. The CDR3 nucleotides are TGTGCCAGCAGTCGGGGTATCGGGACCGAGCAGTACTTC.